This T cell receptor (beta chain) is drawn from a study of blood T cell repertoires in COVID-19 (dated by TCRdb to 2019 to 2021). Turning to the overall study: Samples from collaborators originated in the United States, Italy and Spain and spanned both the acute and convalescent phases of COVID-19. The material from the prospective study consisted of cDNA or gDNA derived from T cells, B-cell-depleted T cells, or PBMCs. The dataset comprised deeply sampled blood TCRbeta repertoires from subjects exposed to, actively infected with, or recovered from COVID-19. The repertoires were made available in a free public database intended to serve as a resource for research on the immune response to SARS-CoV-2. The samples were drawn from the first 160 participants of the ongoing ImmuneRACE study and from under 1,500 subjects provided by 6 global collaborators. Nearly every sample came with metadata listing a de-identified subject ID, COVID-19 status, age in years and sex. HLA class I and class II types, where available, came from metadata supplied by the sample provider rather than from assay-based typing.

Enrolling through a virtual design, the prospective study's participants ranged in age from roughly 18 to 89 years and lived across approximately 25 United States geographic areas. In the prospective study, participants were assigned to cohorts based on the clinical history participants reported in a screening survey and a study questionnaire. Mobile phlebotomists in the prospective study collected whole blood, serum and a nasopharyngeal or oropharyngeal swab from every participant. Participants in the prospective study had the option to provide additional blood draws and questionnaires over a roughly 2-month period. Before DNA extraction, prospective study blood samples were shipped either frozen or at room temperature. V lost 4 bases and J lost 5 bases, and the count of bases not matched to a germline gene is 4. The CDR3 contains 14 residues, cysteine and phenylalanine counted. Just the 42-base CDR3 DNA is kept, in frame starting at base 1. The germline V gene encodes CDR1 LNHDA and CDR2 SQIVND (reference sequence).

Results and caveats for the whole study, not just this receptor: How much clinical and demographic metadata was included differed by source and by participant, and the metadata was provided uncurated.

TCRbeta CDR3 regions were amplified from genomic DNA by means of the immunoSEQ Assay, a bias-controlled multiplex PCR. As for how the authors treated the data: Nucleated cell counts per sample were estimated from amplification of reference gene primers within the assay. To quantify the absolute abundance of each unique TCRbeta CDR3 rearrangement, sequence reads were collapsed and filtered. Productive Simpson clonality was computed per sample as the square root of Simpson's diversity index over productive rearrangements. TCRdb obtained this table from immuneACCESS and retained in-frame rearrangements with V and J assigned. These tables miss some clones; where compared with another copy, unresolved V genes account for less than half of the shortfall, and the remainder is unexplained. V and J calls and clone size are as listed in that table; D and trimming were resolved from the DNA. This sample is represented by approximately 250,000 clones; approximately 90% of them were singletons. The ten largest clones take up more than 0.95% of the sample.

A remark on this clone: Its binding antigen is unknown. Base-call qualities are not available, and no considerably larger clone is one nucleotide away.

The chain joins TRBV19 to TRBJ1-2, and 10 bases in between align with TRBD1. Material for sequencing was PBMCs or T cells enriched from blood (not recorded which). The TCR sequence derives from a woman between 40 and 50 years old with acute COVID-19. CDR3 protein: CASSTGQGKYGYTF. The bases read TGTGCCAGTAGTACGGGACAGGGGAAATATGGCTACACCTTC.